This TCR beta chain appears in the sequencing data of a study of human T cells and chemical hapten exposure. This clonotype was observed a few times. Time point in this sample: pre-sensitization, week 0. Treatment given: therapeutic diphenylcyclopropenone sensitization with weekly scalp DPC. The library tagged each cDNA molecule with unique molecular identifiers. MiXCR was run by TCRdb on the RACE reads, yielding one entry per CDR3 protein. The table has nearly 110,000 distinct CDR3 sequences, 12% seen once; the top ten hold roughly 1.6%. The receptor comes from a woman in her fifties or sixties with alopecia areata. Some clones in this sample may be carry-over from other donors' samples. Sequencing used whole blood, obtained in connection with sensitization to the hapten diphenylcyclopropenone (DPC).

The CDR3 protein is CASSPDSEQFF. The CDR3 coding sequence is TGTGCCAGCTCACCGGATAGTGAGCAGTTCTTC. This chain joins TRBV18 and TRBJ2-1, with D uncertain. In germline, CDR1 is KGHSH, CDR2 LQKENI. V was cut by 3 bases and J by 9 bases, with 6 bases left in between. This CDR3 has 11 amino acids.